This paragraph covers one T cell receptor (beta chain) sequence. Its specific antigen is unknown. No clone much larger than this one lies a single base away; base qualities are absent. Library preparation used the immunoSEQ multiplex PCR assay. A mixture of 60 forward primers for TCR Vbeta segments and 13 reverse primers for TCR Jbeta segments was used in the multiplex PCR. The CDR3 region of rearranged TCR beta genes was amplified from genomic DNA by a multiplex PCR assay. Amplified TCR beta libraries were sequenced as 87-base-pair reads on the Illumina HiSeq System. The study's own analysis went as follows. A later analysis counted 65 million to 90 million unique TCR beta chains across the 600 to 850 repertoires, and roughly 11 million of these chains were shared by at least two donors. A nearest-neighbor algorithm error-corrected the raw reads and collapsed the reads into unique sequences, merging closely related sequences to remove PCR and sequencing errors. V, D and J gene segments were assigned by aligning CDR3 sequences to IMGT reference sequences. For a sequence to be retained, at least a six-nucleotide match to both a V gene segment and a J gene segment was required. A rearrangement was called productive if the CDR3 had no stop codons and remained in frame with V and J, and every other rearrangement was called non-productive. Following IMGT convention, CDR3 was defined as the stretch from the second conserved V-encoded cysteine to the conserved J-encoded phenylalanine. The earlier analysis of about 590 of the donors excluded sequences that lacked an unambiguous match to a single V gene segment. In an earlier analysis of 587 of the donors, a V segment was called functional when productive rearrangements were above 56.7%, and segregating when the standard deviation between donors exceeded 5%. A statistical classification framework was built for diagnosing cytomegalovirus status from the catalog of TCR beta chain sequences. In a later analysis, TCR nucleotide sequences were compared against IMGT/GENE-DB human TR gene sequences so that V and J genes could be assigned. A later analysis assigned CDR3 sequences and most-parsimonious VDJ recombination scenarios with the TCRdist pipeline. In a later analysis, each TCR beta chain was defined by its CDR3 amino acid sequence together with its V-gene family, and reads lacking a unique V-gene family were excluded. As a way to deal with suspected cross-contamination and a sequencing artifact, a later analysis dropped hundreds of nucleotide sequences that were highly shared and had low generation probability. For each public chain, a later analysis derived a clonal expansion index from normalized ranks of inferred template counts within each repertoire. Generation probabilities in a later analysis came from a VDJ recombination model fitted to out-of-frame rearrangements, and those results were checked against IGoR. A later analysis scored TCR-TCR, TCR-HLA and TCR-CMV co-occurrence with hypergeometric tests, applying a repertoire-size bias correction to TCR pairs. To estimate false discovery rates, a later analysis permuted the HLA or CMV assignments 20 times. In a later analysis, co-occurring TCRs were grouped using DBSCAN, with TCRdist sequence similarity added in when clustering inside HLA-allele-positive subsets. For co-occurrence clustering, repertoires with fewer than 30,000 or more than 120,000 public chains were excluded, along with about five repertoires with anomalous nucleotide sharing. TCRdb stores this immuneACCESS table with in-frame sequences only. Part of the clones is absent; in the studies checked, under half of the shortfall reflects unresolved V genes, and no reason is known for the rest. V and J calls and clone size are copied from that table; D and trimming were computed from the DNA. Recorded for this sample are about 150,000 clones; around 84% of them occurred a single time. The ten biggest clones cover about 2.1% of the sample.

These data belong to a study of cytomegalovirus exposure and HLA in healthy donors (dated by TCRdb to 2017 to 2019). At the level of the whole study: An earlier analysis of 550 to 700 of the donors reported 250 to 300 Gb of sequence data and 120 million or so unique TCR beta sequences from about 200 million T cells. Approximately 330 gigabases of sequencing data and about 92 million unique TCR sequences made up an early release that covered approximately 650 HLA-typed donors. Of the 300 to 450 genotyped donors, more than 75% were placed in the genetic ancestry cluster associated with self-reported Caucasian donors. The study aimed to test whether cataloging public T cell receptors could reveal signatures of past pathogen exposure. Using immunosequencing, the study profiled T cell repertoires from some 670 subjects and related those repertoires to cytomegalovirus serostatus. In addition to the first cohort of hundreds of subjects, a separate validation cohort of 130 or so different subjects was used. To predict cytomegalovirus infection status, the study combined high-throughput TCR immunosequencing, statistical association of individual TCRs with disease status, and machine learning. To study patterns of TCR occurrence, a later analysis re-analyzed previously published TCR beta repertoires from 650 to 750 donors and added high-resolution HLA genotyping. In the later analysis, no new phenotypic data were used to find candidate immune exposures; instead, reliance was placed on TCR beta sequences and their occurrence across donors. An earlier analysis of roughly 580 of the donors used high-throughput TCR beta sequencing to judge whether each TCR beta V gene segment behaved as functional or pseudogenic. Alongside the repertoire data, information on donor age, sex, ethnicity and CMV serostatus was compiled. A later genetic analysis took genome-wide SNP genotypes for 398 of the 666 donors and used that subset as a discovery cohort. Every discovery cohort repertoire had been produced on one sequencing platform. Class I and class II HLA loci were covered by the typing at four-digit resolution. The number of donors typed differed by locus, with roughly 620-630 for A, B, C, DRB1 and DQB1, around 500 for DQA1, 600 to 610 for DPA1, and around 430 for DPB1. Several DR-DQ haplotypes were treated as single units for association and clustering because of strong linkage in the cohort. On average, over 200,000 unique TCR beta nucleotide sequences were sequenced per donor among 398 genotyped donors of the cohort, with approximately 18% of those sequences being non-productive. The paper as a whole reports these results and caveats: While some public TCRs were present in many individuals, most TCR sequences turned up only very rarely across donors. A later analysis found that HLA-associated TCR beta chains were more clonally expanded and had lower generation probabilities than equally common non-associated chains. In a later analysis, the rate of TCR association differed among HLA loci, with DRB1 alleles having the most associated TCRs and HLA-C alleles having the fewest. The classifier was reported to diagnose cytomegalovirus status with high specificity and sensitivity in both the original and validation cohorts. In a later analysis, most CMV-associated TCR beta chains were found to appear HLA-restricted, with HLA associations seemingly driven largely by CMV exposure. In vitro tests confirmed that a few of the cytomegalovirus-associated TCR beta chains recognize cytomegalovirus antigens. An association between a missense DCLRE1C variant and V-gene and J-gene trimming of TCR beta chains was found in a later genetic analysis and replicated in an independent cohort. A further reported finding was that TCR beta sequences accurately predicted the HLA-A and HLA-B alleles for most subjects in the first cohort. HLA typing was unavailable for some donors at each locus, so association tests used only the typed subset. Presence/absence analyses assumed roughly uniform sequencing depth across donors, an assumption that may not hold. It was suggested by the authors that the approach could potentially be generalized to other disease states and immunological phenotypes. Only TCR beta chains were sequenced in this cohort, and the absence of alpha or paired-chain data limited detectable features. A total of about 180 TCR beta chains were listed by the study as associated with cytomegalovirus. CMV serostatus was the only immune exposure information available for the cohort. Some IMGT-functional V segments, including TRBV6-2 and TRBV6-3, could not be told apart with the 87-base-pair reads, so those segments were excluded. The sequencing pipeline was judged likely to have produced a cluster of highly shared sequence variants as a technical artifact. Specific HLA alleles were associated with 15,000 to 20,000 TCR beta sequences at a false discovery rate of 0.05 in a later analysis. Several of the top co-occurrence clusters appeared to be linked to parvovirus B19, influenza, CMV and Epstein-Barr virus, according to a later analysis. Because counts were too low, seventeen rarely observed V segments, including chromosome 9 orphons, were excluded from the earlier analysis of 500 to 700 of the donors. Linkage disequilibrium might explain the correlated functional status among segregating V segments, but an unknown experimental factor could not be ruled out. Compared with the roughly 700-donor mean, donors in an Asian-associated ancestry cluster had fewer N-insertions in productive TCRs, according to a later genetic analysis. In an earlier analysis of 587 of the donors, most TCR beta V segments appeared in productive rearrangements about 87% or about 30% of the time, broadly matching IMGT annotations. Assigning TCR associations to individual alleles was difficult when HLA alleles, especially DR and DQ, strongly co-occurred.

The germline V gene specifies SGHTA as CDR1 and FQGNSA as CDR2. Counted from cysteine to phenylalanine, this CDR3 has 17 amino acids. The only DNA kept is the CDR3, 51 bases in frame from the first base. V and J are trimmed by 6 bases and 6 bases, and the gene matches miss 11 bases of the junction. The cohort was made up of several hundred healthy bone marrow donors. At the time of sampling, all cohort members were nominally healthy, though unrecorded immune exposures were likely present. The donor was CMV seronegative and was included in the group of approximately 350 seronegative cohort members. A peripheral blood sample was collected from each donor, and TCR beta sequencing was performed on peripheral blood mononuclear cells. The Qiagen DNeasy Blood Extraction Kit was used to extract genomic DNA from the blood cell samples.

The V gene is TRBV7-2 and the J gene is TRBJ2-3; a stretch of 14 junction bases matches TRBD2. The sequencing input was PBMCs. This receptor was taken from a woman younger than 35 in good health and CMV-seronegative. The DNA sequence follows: TGTGCCAGCAGACTTCGACTAGCGGGGGGGCTACCCGATACGCAGTATTTT. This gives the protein CASRLRLAGGLPDTQYF.